One and the same sample provided the 3 T cell receptor beta chains below, sequenced in a study of T cell responses to AZD1222 COVID-19 vaccine. Some clones are missing from TCRdb's copy, which holds only in-frame ones; the method was immunoSEQ multiplex PCR. The data hold 170,000 or so clones, with 75% to 95% observed a single time. Sequencing used peripheral blood, obtained on day 0 of AZD1222 vaccination. The origin of the receptors is an adult in good health.

The chain combines TRBV5-1 with TRBJ2-1, with 7 nucleotides matching TRBD1. This CDR3 contains 13 residues. V was clipped by 3 bases and J by 6 bases; unmatched bases: 3. Per the germline V gene, CDR1 is SGHRS and CDR2 is YFSETQ. The DNA of the CDR3 is TGCGCCAGCAGCTCACAGGGGAGCAATGAGCAGTTCTTC. Translation gives CASSSQGSNEQFF.

The chain has TRBV29-1 and TRBJ1-2; no clear D. Trimming took 7 bases from V and 1 from J, leaving 10 bases between them. Per the germline V gene, CDR1 is SQVTM and CDR2 is ANQGSEA. The CDR3 length is 12 residues. CDR3 sequence (DNA): TGCAGCGGGAACAGCATTAACTATGGCTACACCTTC. It codes for CSGNSINYGYTF.

The gene calls are TRBV2 and TRBJ2-5; 15 nucleotides agree with TRBD2. In germline, CDR1 is SNHLY, CDR2 FYNNEI. The CDR3 sequence is 17 residues long. V shed 3 bases, J shed 5 bases, and the junction held 7 bases outside the gene matches. The CDR3, as DNA: TGTGCCAGCAGTGAGACCGGGACTAGCGGGGGGTGGGAGACCCAGTACTTC. Its translation is CASSETGTSGGWETQYF. Full variable domain (rest looked up from reference TRBV2 and TRBJ2-5): EPEVTQTPSHQVTQMGQEVILRCVPISNHLYFYWYRQILGQKVEFLVSFYNNEISEKSEIFDDQFSVERPDGSNFTLKIRSTKLEDSAMYFCASSETGTSGGWETQYFGPGTRLLVL.